This entry concerns a single T cell receptor beta chain. Germline and junction disagree at one end, which may indicate a read error. No cell sorting was done before RNA was extracted from the tissue. This non-tumor lung sample came from over 3 cm beyond the tumor edge. TCRbeta libraries were built with three rounds of nested PCR, modified from ARM-PCR. Via MiXCR, TCRdb re-called the multiplex PCR reads, giving one row per CDR3 protein. The sample lists 70,000 to 90,000 distinct CDR3 sequences; around 70% were seen once. The data were taken from a study of tumor and adjacent non-tumor tissue in lung cancer. The CDR3 covers 13 residues. CDR1 and CDR2 (germline): MGHRA, YSYEKL.

Sequencing input: distant non-tumor lung tissue. This receptor was obtained from a woman aged 45-65 years with non-small cell lung cancer. This chain links TRBV4-1 with TRBJ2-7; perhaps TRBD2 as D (6 bases). The CDR3 spells CANSQDRGWEQYF. The CDR3 coding sequence is TGTGCCAACAGCCAAGATCGGGGGTGGGAGCAGTACTTC.